The source of this T cell receptor beta chain is a study of cytomegalovirus exposure and HLA in healthy donors. The CDR3 contains 17 residues. Germline values: CDR1 SGHKS, CDR2 YYEKEE (reference sequence). After removal of 4 bases from V and 3 bases from J, the junction contained 9 bases not matched to a gene. The primer mix had 60 Vbeta and 13 Jbeta primers. Libraries were prepared by immunoSEQ multiplex PCR; TCRdb keeps only in-frame clonotypes and omits some of them. Among around 200,000 clones listed, around three quarters were seen once. This sequence joins TRBV5-5 and TRBJ2-1; 11 positions agree with TRBD2. Source material: PBMCs. The TCR originated in a woman aged 25 to 39 in good health and CMV-seropositive. The CDR3 nucleotides read TGTGCCAGCAGCACCAGACTAGCGGGATCCAACTACAATGAGCAGTTCTTC. Its translation: CASSTRLAGSNYNEQFF. Filled out from reference TRBV5-5 and TRBJ2-1, the complete variable domain reads DAGVTQSPTHLIKTRGQQVTLRCSPISGHKSVSWYQQVLGQGPQFIFQYYEKEERGRGNFPDRFSARQFPNYSSELNVNALLLGDSALYLCASSTRLAGSNYNEQFFGPGTRLTVL.